This T cell receptor beta chain was retrieved from a study of blood T cells in healthy people across ages. General study findings and limits: Both higher diversity and more naive CD4+ cells marked long-lived donors when set against aged donors.

In its sample, this clonotype was seen a few times. Its antigen is unknown. One junction end disagrees with the germline gene, perhaps due to a read error. Germline V gene data show CDR1 as KGHSH and CDR2 as LQKENI. This CDR3 has 13 residues. It was with a sample-barcoded 5' primer and a J-beta primer mix that a second PCR of roughly 7 to 11 cycles was run. TCRdb reprocessed the 5' RACE reads via MiXCR and lists one record per CDR3 protein. The sample shows about 720,000 distinct CDR3 sequences, around 25% of them seen only once. The sample was also reused in another study, on T cells of mothers and their children.

The sample was blood. The source of this sequence is a boy between 10 and 17 years old in good health. The V and J genes are TRBV18 and TRBJ1-1; D remains ambiguous. The CDR3 loop reads CTSSSGRDTEAFF. CDR3 nucleotide sequence: TGTACCAGCTCGTCGGGAAGGGACACTGAAGCTTTCTTT.